This TCR beta chain stems from a study of spatial heterogeneity in lung cancer. On the study more broadly: Each time, sequencing found more beta-chain sequences than alpha-chain sequences. Strongly correlated with TCR transcript counts in tumor regions was a T cell module score, which was a transcriptional module score calculated from matched bulk RNA-seq.

Trimming took 3 bases from V and 5 from J; bases not matched to a gene: 4. The CDR3 runs 16 residues. Germline CDR1 and CDR2: MGHRA and YSYEKL. Within the sample, this clonotype is medium-sized. Its antigen is currently unknown. In TCRdb, the 5' RACE reads were re-called with MiXCR into one record per CDR3 protein. The sample records 1,500 to 2,000 distinct CDR3 sequences, approximately 9% being singletons. The sample's time point: sample taken at primary tumor resection. Findings and limits, study-wide: The number of expanded tumor alpha and beta chains correlated with mutation number.

This receptor was identified in a female donor with early-stage non-small cell lung cancer. J is TRBJ2-1 and V is TRBV4-1; 13 bases fit TRBD2. Sequenced material: lung tumor tissue, taken at surgery. The CDR3 coding sequence is TGCGCCAGCAGCCACCCCGGGACTAGCGGGAACAATGAGCAGTTCTTC. This encodes CASSHPGTSGNNEQFF.